The 18 T cell receptor beta chains below were found in one sample sequenced in a study of immune cell composition in non-small cell lung cancer. TCRdb keeps only in-frame clones here, not all; method: immunoSEQ multiplex PCR. Of more than 14,000 clones listed, under 75% are singletons. Input material: lung tumor tissue. The receptors were gathered from a human donor with non-small cell lung cancer.

This sequence joins TRBV7-2 and TRBJ1-2; 7 bases map to TRBD1. Germline V gene lookup returns CDR1 SGHTA and CDR2 FQGNSA. J was trimmed by 2 bases and V by 2 bases; bases with no gene match: 2. CDR3 length equals 14 residues. CDR3 nucleotides: TGTGCCAGCAGCTTACAGGGGGGAAACTATGGCTACACCTTC. Amino acid sequence: CASSLQGGNYGYTF. The entire variable domain, with the rest obtained from reference TRBV7-2 and TRBJ1-2, is as follows: GAGVSQSPSNKVTEKGKDVELRCDPISGHTALYWYRQSLGQGLEFLIYFQGNSAPDKSGLPSDRFSAERTGGSVSTLTIQRTQQEDSAVYLCASSLQGGNYGYTFGSGTRLTVV.

This sequence joins TRBV27 and TRBJ1-2, with TRBD1 identical over 8 bases. The V gene end was trimmed by 6 bases and the J gene end by 4 bases; junction bases not matched to a gene: 13. CDR3 length: 16 residues. Per germline, CDR1 MNHEY and CDR2 SMNVEV (reference sequence). The chain's CDR3 is CASRGGTGTLFYGYTF. The CDR3 nucleotides read TGTGCCAGCAGGGGGGGGACAGGCACACTATTCTATGGCTACACCTTC.

This clone has just a few counts. The rearrangement links TRBV5-4 to TRBJ2-1; no reliable D call. V dropped 1 base and J dropped 3 bases, with 8 bases sitting between them. The CDR3 sequence is 14 residues long. Germline V lookup: CDR1 SGHNT, CDR2 YYREEE (reference sequence). This CDR3 is CASSLSRYYNEQFF. The CDR3, as DNA: TGTGCCAGCAGCTTGTCCAGATACTACAATGAGCAGTTCTTC.

The V call is TRBV10-3, the J call TRBJ2-1; TRBD2 matches at 8 bases. The CDR3 is made up of 15 amino acids. The V gene end was trimmed by 7 bases and the J gene end by 6 bases; junction bases not matched to a gene: 11. From germline, CDR1 is ENHRY and CDR2 SYGVKD. Here the CDR3 DNA reads TGTGCCATCAATCCTGAAACGGGGGGGAGCAATGAGCAGTTCTTC. The encoded protein is CAINPETGGSNEQFF.

The chain joins TRBV30 to TRBJ1-1, with D possibly TRBD1 on 6 matching bases. The CDR3 loop spans 14 amino acids. Germline V gene sequence: CDR1 GTSNPN, CDR2 SVGIG (reference sequence). Deletions cut 3 bases from V and 0 bases from J, with 11 bases between. The CDR3 nucleotides read TGTGCCTGGAGCGAGGACAGCATGAACACTGAAGCTTTCTTT. Protein sequence: CAWSEDSMNTEAFF.

V gene TRBV10-2 combines with J gene TRBJ2-5; TRBD2 aligns across 7 bases. The CDR3 has 14 residues. With 8 bases clipped from V and 1 base from J, the junction kept 7 bases outside the gene matches. The germline V gene has CDR1 WSHSY and CDR2 SAAADI. This CDR3 reads CASSSTGGQETQYF. The CDR3 DNA reads as TGCGCCAGCTCCTCAACGGGGGGCCAAGAGACCCAGTACTTC.

The gene calls are TRBV28 and TRBJ1-2; unclear D gene. Germline-derived CDR1 and CDR2 are MDHEN and SYDVKM. V was trimmed by 5 bases and J by 1 base, leaving 5 bases between them. This CDR3 has 12 amino acids. The CDR3 DNA reads as TGTGCCAGCAGTCGTAATAACTATGGCTACACCTTC. Amino acid sequence: CASSRNNYGYTF.

This clone has only a few counts. V is TRBV7-2 and J is TRBJ1-1; 9 nucleotides match TRBD1. The CDR3 has 16 amino acids. Looked up from germline, CDR1 is SGHTA and CDR2 is FQGNSA. The V segment lost 5 bases and the J segment 1 base; nucleotides outside the gene matches: 8. CDR3 in DNA: TGTGCCAGCAGCCGAACAGGGGGCATTGGGAACACTGAAGCTTTCTTT. Amino acids: CASSRTGGIGNTEAFF. Variable domain in full (rest from reference TRBV7-2 and TRBJ1-1): GAGVSQSPSNKVTEKGKDVELRCDPISGHTALYWYRQSLGQGLEFLIYFQGNSAPDKSGLPSDRFSAERTGGSVSTLTIQRTQQEDSAVYLCASSRTGGIGNTEAFFGQGTRLTVV.

The rearrangement links TRBV2 to TRBJ2-5; 7 positions agree with TRBD1. V shed 3 bases and J 4 bases; nucleotides not matched to a gene: 5. The CDR3 has 14 residues. The germline V gene encodes CDR1 SNHLY and CDR2 FYNNEI. This chain's CDR3 is CASSEKDRSETQYF. The DNA of the CDR3 is TGTGCCAGCAGTGAGAAGGACAGGTCAGAGACCCAGTACTTC. The complete variable domain, with remaining parts taken from reference TRBV2 and TRBJ2-5, reads EPEVTQTPSHQVTQMGQEVILRCVPISNHLYFYWYRQILGQKVEFLVSFYNNEISEKSEIFDDQFSVERPDGSNFTLKIRSTKLEDSAMYFCASSEKDRSETQYFGPGTRLLVL.

The chain couples TRBV6-6 to TRBJ1-2, with D unclear. This CDR3 spans 13 amino acids. Germline V gives CDR1 MNHNY, CDR2 SVGAGI (reference sequence). Trimming shortened V by 2 bases and J by 7 bases, and 11 bases separated the two germline ends. CDR3 bases: TGTGCCAGCAGTTACACGGGTGACGTTGGCTACACCTTC. Translation: CASSYTGDVGYTF.

A word on this clone: Its ends do not fully match the called genes, so a read error is possible. The chain combines TRBV19 with TRBJ2-3; D tentatively reads TRBD1 or TRBD2 (6 bases each). Germline loops: CDR1 LNHDA, CDR2 SQIVND (reference sequence). The CDR3 runs 13 residues. The CDR3 sequence is CASRGAGTDTQYF. The CDR3 DNA sequence: TGTGCTAGTAGGGGGGCGGGCACAGATACGCAGTATTTT.

The V gene is TRBV6-6, the J gene TRBJ1-1, with TRBD1 identical over 8 bases. V dropped 5 bases and J dropped 0; count of bases not matched to a gene: 8. Germline CDR1 is MNHNY and CDR2 is SVGAGI (reference sequence). The CDR3 loop spans 16 amino acids. CDR3 in amino acids: CASSHRRTGLNTEAFF. CDR3 bases: TGTGCCAGCAGTCACCGCCGGACAGGGCTGAACACTGAAGCTTTCTTT.

V is TRBV29-1 and J is TRBJ1-2; 9 bases agree with TRBD1. The CDR3 runs to 11 residues. The V and J ends lost 7 bases and 6 bases, in that order; junction bases with no gene match: 3. CDR1 and CDR2 (germline): SQVTM, ANQGSEA. In nucleotides, the CDR3 is TGCAGCGCTCGGACAGGGGATGGCTACACCTTC. It encodes CSARTGDGYTF.

V and J are TRBV11-2 and TRBJ2-6; a weak D match, TRBD1 (6 bases). Germline V CDR1 and CDR2: SGHAT, FQNNGV. This CDR3 contains 15 residues. V lost 5 bases, J lost 0 bases, and 8 bases lay in between. CDR3 loop: CASSRQVSGANVLTF. The CDR3 nucleotides read TGTGCCAGCAGCCGACAGGTCTCTGGGGCCAACGTCCTGACTTTC.

The rearrangement joins TRBV19 to TRBJ2-1; 14 bases agree with TRBD2. The germline V gene encodes CDR1 LNHDA and CDR2 SQIVND (reference sequence). J lost 1 base, V lost 3 bases, and 5 bases had no gene match. This CDR3 contains 18 residues. CDR3 DNA: TGTGCCAGTAGTATTCCTAGACTAGCGGGGGGGTCCTACAATGAGCAGTTCTTC. This gives the protein CASSIPRLAGGSYNEQFF.

This clone was detected a few times. In this CDR3 the conserved last residue, phenylalanine or tryptophan, is missing, so a read error is likely. The DNA is left out, because the CDR3 cannot be placed on it with certainty; the CDR3 is given as TCRdb lists it. The chain couples TRBV29-1 to TRBJ2-7; the table's TRBD2 call for D was not verified on the DNA. Counting both end residues, the CDR3 totals 10 amino acids. Germline V gives CDR1 SQVTM, CDR2 ANQGSEA. The CDR3: CSVRRLDLAI.

The chain carries TRBV11-2 and TRBJ2-7; D is undetermined. The CDR3 spans 15 residues. With 4 bases removed from V and 0 bases from J, the gap between germline ends came to 13 bases. CDR1 is SGHAT and CDR2 is FQNNGV in the germline V gene. CDR3 nucleotide sequence: TGTGCCAGCAGCTCTGACTCAGAGAGCTCCTACGAGCAGTACTTC. Amino acid sequence: CASSSDSESSYEQYF.

This rearrangement joins TRBV18 to TRBJ2-7; the match to TRBD2 covers 8 bases. This CDR3 has 14 residues. Germline V gives CDR1 KGHSH, CDR2 LQKENI. V shed 1 base and J 6 bases; nucleotides not matched to a gene: 5. Here the CDR3 reads CASSPQAGGVEQYF. The CDR3 DNA sequence: TGTGCCAGCTCACCACAGGCGGGGGGTGTCGAGCAGTACTTC.